The next 18 T cell receptor beta chains were all read from a single sample in a study of T cell responses to AZD1222 COVID-19 vaccine. Repertoires were generated with immunoSEQ multiplex PCR, while TCRdb's copy carries only in-frame clones and drops some. The sample includes approximately 100,000 clones, approximately 91% of them seen just once. Sequencing used peripheral blood, obtained on day 0 of AZD1222 vaccination. These receptor sequences come from an adult in good health.

This clone has just one count. The genes are TRBV7-8 and TRBJ1-5; D is possibly TRBD1 (6 bases). V was shortened by 5 bases and J by 0 bases, with 14 bases between the two germline ends. Germline loops: CDR1 SGHVS, CDR2 FQNEAQ. The length of the CDR3 is 16 residues. The CDR3 nucleotides are TGTGCCAGCAGCCGGTCAGGGGCCTTTAGCAATCAGCCCCAGCATTTT. Translation gives CASSRSGAFSNQPQHF.

This sequence joins TRBV30 and TRBJ1-5; TRBD1 aligns across 8 bases. After removal of 1 base from V and 3 bases from J, the junction contained 5 bases not matched to a gene. CDR1 and CDR2 (germline): GTSNPN, SVGIG (reference sequence). The CDR3 is 15 residues long. CDR3 in amino acids: CAWSATGAINQPQHF. The CDR3 bases are TGTGCCTGGAGTGCGACAGGGGCGATCAATCAGCCCCAGCATTTT.

The gene calls are TRBV18 and TRBJ2-3, with a possible D match to TRBD2 (6 bases). The ends were cut back, 2 bases at V and 0 bases at J, with 15 bases in the middle. The CDR3 runs 17 residues. Germline values: CDR1 KGHSH, CDR2 LQKENI. CDR3 region: CASSPTGVSLSTDTQYF. DNA of the CDR3: TGTGCCAGCTCACCAACGGGAGTAAGCCTTAGCACAGATACGCAGTATTTT. The full variable domain, completed using reference TRBV18 and TRBJ2-3, is NAGVMQNPRHLVRRRGQEARLRCSPMKGHSHVYWYRQLPEEGLKFMVYLQKENIIDESGMPKERFSAEFPKEGPSILRIQQVVRGDSAAYFCASSPTGVSLSTDTQYFGPGTRLTVL.

This chain joins TRBV11-2 and TRBJ1-2; D is ambiguous. CDR3 length: 14 amino acids. Germline V gives CDR1 SGHAT, CDR2 FQNNGV. The ends were cut back, 5 bases at V and 4 bases at J, with 14 bases in the middle. CDR3 loop: CASSPLGGLYGYTF. The CDR3 DNA follows: TGTGCCAGCAGCCCTCTGGGCGGCCTCTATGGCTACACCTTC.

This clone appeared a single time. The rearrangement uses TRBV19 and TRBJ1-1, with no clear D. CDR3 length: 13 residues. Germline CDR1 and CDR2: LNHDA and SQIVND (reference sequence). V lost 3 bases, J lost 3 bases, and 8 bases lay in between. Here the CDR3 DNA reads TGTGCCAGTAGTATCTCAGTGGACACTGAAGCTTTCTTT. It translates to CASSISVDTEAFF.

About this clone itself: Germline is not matched at one junction end, which may reflect a read error. The chain links TRBV24-1 to TRBJ2-7, with 8 bases fitting TRBD1. The CDR3 is 15 amino acids. The germline V gene has CDR1 KGHDR and CDR2 SFDVKD. The CDR3: CATSDPGQGSHEQYF. The CDR3 DNA reads TGTGCCACCAGTGATCCCGGACAGGGCTCCCACGAGCAGTACTTC.

This chain links TRBV7-9 with TRBJ2-7; D is perhaps TRBD1 (7 bases). Trimming took off 0 bases at V and 3 bases at J, with 9 bases between the two ends. The CDR3 contains 14 residues. Germline CDR1 SEHNR, CDR2 FQNEAQ (reference sequence). As DNA, the CDR3 is TGTGCCAGCAGCTTAGCGCGGGACAGCTACGAGCAGTACTTC. Residues: CASSLARDSYEQYF.

The rearrangement uses TRBV5-1 and TRBJ2-7; 7 bases are shared with TRBD2. CDR3 length: 16 residues. Unmatched junction bases numbered 13, after V lost 4 bases and J lost 3 bases. Per germline, CDR1 SGHRS and CDR2 YFSETQ. CDR3 coding DNA: TGCGCCAGCAGCCCAAACCCTGGCGGGGGAGTCTACGAGCAGTACTTC. This codes for CASSPNPGGGVYEQYF.

The sample holds one count of this clone. The rearrangement uses TRBV15 and TRBJ2-1, with D possibly matching TRBD1 (5 bases). V was trimmed by 1 base and J by 5 bases, leaving 12 bases between them. The CDR3 has 15 amino acids. Germline assignment: CDR1 LNHNV and CDR2 YYDKDF (reference sequence). The CDR3 coding sequence is TGTGCCACCAGCAGAGGGACCTTAGGGGACAATGAGCAGTTCTTC. Its translation: CATSRGTLGDNEQFF.

This chain connects TRBV15 to TRBJ1-3; the D is unclear. Trimming shortened V by 1 base and J by 0 bases, and 4 bases separated the two germline ends. Germline CDR1 and CDR2: LNHNV and YYDKDF (reference sequence). The CDR3 has 14 amino acids. This CDR3 is CATSRGSSGNTIYF. The CDR3 coding sequence is TGTGCCACCAGCAGAGGTAGCTCTGGAAACACCATATATTTT.

This rearrangement joins TRBV6-4 to TRBJ2-7; D unresolved. There are 9 residues in the CDR3. Germline V gene lookup returns CDR1 MRHNA and CDR2 SNTAGT. V lost 7 bases to trimming and J lost 4 bases, with 2 bases between them. CDR3 loop: CASMYEQYF. The CDR3 coding sequence is TGTGCCAGCATGTACGAGCAGTACTTC.

This clone was recorded only once. The chain links TRBV7-2 to TRBJ2-3; D might be TRBD2 (6 bases). V gave up 1 base and J gave up 0 bases, with 11 bases separating them. The CDR3 is 16 amino acids. Germline V CDR1 and CDR2: SGHTA, FQGNSA. CDR3 sequence (DNA): TGTGCCAGCAGCTTAGTGCCTGGGACTAGCACAGATACGCAGTATTTT. Protein sequence: CASSLVPGTSTDTQYF.

This clone was observed once. CDR3 coding DNA: TGTGCCAGCAGCCCCCGGAGTAGCGGGAGTTTCGCGAACACCGGGGAGCTGTTTTTT. This translates into CASSPRSSGSFANTGELFF. This sequence joins TRBV9 and TRBJ2-2, with 9 bases identical to TRBD2. This CDR3 spans 19 amino acids. CDR1 is SGDLS, CDR2 YYNGEE, per germline. After removal of 4 bases from V and 0 bases from J, the junction contained 13 bases not matched to a gene.

The rearrangement joins TRBV7-6 to TRBJ2-7; no reliable D call. The length of the CDR3 is 13 residues. Germline lookup yields CDR1 SGHVS and CDR2 FNYEAQ. V was trimmed by 2 bases and J by 6 bases, leaving 11 bases between them. The DNA of the CDR3 is TGTGCCAGCAGCTTAAGGCGAATCGGCGAGCAGTACTTC. It encodes CASSLRRIGEQYF. The full variable domain, with the rest looked up from reference TRBV7-6 and TRBJ2-7, is GAGVSQSPRYKVTKRGQDVALRCDPISGHVSLYWYRQALGQGPEFLTYFNYEAQQDKSGLPNDRFSAERPEGSISTLTIQRTEQRDSAMYRCASSLRRIGEQYFGPGTRLTVT.

The chain carries TRBV7-2 and TRBJ2-3, with 8 bases that match TRBD1. Germline V CDR1 and CDR2: SGHTA, FQGNSA. The CDR3 is made up of 14 amino acids. V dropped 5 bases and J dropped 2; count of bases not matched to a gene: 3. The CDR3 bases are TGTGCCAGCAGCATGGGACAGGCCACAGATACGCAGTATTTT. Encoded protein: CASSMGQATDTQYF.

The rearrangement joins TRBV6-5 to TRBJ1-2; D remains ambiguous. The V end lost 2 bases, the J end lost 7 bases, and 5 bases lay between the germline ends. This CDR3 region has 11 residues. The germline V gene encodes CDR1 MNHEY and CDR2 SVGAGI. This CDR3 is CASSYAGGYTF. CDR3 bases: TGTGCCAGCAGTTACGCGGGTGGCTACACCTTC.

The gene calls are TRBV11-1 and TRBJ1-2, with 9 nucleotides matching TRBD1. The V and J ends lost 3 bases and 6 bases, in that order; junction bases with no gene match: 2. Germline CDR1 reads SGHAT; CDR2 reads FQDESV (reference sequence). This CDR3 spans 13 amino acids. The CDR3 DNA reads as TGTGCCAGCAGCTTCCGGGACAGGGATGGCTACACCTTC. This encodes CASSFRDRDGYTF.

This clone was counted between two and nine times. The V and J genes are TRBV15 and TRBJ1-3, with TRBD1 matching 9 bases. The germline CDR1 and CDR2 sequences are LNHNV and YYDKDF (reference sequence). V trimming: 5 bases; J trimming: 9 bases; junction bases outside the gene matches: 17. This CDR3 spans 17 amino acids. CDR3 region: CATSLQLGRDRAVTIYF. The CDR3 DNA sequence: TGTGCCACCAGCCTCCAGTTGGGGCGGGACAGGGCGGTCACCATATATTTT.